A single T cell receptor beta chain is shown here with its context. The antigen is unknown. Between the trimmed V and J ends, which lost 5 bases and 3 bases, there was a span of 6 bases. The CDR3 runs to 11 residues. Germline V CDR1 and CDR2: SGHNT, YYREEE (reference sequence). The data derive from a study of shared clonotypes between healthy human individuals. The table came from immunoSEQ multiplex PCR; TCRdb's copy has only in-frame clones and leaves some out. The table records roughly 2,000,000 clones, about 94% of them present only once. CD8 cells classed as naive were CD45RO-negative and positively selected for CCR7, excluding terminally differentiated effector memory CD45RA+ cells. Each donor was a Caucasian adult residing in Nashville, Tennessee. Broader study findings: Compared with clonotypes that all four donors shared, non-shared clonotypes had lower generation probabilities.

The receptor was isolated from a man between 18 and 35 years old in good health. This chain uses TRBV5-4 with TRBJ2-7; D is undetermined. The sequenced sample was naive CD8+ T cells sorted from blood. The CDR3 DNA sequence: TGTGCCAGCAGTTACAACTACGAGCAGTACTTC. Translation gives CASSYNYEQYF.